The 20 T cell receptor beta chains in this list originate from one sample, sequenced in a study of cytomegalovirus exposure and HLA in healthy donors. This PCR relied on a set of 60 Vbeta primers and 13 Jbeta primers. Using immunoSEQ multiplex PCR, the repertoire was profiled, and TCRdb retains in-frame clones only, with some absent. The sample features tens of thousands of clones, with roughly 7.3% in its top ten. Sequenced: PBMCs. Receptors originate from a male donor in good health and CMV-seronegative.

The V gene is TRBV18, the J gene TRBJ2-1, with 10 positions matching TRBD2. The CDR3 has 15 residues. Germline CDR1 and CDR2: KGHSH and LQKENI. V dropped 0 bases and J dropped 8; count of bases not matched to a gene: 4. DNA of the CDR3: TGTGCCAGCTCACCACCACTAGCGGGATCGTATGAGCAGTTCTTC. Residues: CASSPPLAGSYEQFF.

The CDR3 sequence is CASSEGGIYGYTF. The CDR3 DNA is TGTGCCAGCAGCGAGGGGGGGATCTATGGCTACACCTTC. This chain links TRBV9 with TRBJ1-2, with D perhaps TRBD1 (6 bases). Germline CDR1 and CDR2: SGDLS and YYNGEE. Between the trimmed V and J ends, which lost 3 bases and 4 bases, there was a span of 10 bases. The CDR3 is 13 amino acids. Complete variable domain (other parts from reference TRBV9 and TRBJ1-2): DSGVTQTPKHLITATGQRVTLRCSPRSGDLSVYWYQQSLDQGLQFLIQYYNGEERAKGNILERFSAQQFPDLHSELNLSSLELGDSALYFCASSEGGIYGYTFGSGTRLTVV.

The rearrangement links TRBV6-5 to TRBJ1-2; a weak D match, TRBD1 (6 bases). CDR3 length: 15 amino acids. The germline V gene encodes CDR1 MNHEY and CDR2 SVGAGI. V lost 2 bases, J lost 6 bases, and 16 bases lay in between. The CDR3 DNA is TGTGCCAGCAGTTACACCGTGACAGGATTCAATGGCTACACCTTC. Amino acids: CASSYTVTGFNGYTF.

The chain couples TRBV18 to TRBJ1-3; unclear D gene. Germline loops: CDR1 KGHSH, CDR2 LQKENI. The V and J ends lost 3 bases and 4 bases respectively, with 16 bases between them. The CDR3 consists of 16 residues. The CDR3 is CASSPTPVSGGNTIYF. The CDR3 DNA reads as TGTGCCAGCTCACCTACCCCGGTGTCAGGAGGAAACACCATATATTTT.

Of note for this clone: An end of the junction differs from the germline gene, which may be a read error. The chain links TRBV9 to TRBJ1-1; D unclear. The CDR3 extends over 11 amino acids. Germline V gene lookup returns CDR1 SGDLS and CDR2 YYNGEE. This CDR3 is CASRVATEAFF. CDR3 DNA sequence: TGTGCCAGCAGAGTAGCTACTGAAGCTTTCTTT.

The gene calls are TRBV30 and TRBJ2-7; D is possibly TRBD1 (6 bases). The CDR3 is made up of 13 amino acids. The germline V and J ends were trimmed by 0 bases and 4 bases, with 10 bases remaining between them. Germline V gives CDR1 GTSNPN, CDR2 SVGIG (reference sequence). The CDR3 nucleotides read TGTGCCTGGAGTGTTTGGGGGCGATACGAGCAGTACTTC. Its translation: CAWSVWGRYEQYF.

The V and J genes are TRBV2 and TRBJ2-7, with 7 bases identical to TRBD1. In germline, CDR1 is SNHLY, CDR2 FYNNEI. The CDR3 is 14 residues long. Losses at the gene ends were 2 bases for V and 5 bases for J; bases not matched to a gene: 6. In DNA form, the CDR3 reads TGTGCCAGCAGTGAACCCTCCCAGGGGGACGAGCAGTACTTC. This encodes CASSEPSQGDEQYF.

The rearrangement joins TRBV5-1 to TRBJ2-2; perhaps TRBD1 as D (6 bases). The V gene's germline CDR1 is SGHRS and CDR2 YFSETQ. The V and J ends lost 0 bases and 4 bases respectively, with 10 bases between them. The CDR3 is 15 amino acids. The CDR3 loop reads CASSLAQGLTGELFF. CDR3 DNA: TGCGCCAGCAGCTTGGCCCAGGGGCTCACCGGGGAGCTGTTTTTT.

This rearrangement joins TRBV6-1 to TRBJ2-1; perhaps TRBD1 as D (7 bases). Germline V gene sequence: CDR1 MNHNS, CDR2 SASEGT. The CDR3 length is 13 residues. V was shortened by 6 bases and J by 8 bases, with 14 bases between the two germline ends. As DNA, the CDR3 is TGTGCCAGCAGAGAGGCAGGGGGGTATGAGCAGTTCTTC. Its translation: CASREAGGYEQFF.

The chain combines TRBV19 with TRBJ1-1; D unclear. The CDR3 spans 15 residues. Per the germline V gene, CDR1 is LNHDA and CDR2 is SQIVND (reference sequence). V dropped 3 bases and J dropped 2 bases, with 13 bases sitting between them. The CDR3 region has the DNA TGTGCCAGTAGTATTTCTGAGGGTTATAACACTGAAGCTTTCTTT. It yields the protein CASSISEGYNTEAFF.

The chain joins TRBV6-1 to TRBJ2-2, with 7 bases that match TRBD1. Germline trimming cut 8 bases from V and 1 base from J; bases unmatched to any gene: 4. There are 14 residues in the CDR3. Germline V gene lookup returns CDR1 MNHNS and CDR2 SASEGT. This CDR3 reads CASRRTGNTGELFF. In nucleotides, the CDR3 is TGTGCCAGCCGACGGACAGGGAACACCGGGGAGCTGTTTTTT.

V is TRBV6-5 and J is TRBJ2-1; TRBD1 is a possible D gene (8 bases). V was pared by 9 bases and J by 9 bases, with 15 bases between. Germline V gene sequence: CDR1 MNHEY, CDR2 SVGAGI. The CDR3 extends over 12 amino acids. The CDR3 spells CASRQGRGEQFF. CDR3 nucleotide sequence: TGTGCCAGTCGACAGGGGAGGGGTGAGCAGTTCTTC.

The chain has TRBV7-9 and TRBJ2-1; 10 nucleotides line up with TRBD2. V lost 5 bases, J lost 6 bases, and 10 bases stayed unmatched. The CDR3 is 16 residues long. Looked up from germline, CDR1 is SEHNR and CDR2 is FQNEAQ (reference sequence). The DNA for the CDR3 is TGTGCCAGCAGCCCTCGAGCGGGAGGGCACCTCAATGAGCAGTTCTTC. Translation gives CASSPRAGGHLNEQFF. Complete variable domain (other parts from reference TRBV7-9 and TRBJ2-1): DTGVSQNPRHKITKRGQNVTFRCDPISEHNRLYWYRQTLGQGPEFLTYFQNEAQLEKSRLLSDRFSAERPKGSFSTLEIQRTEQGDSAMYLCASSPRAGGHLNEQFFGPGTRLTVL.

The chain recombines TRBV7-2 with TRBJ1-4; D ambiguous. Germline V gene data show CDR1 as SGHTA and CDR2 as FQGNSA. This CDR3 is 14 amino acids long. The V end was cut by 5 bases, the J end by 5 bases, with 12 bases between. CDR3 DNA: TGTGCCAGCAGCATTACCGGGAGGAATGAAAAACTGTTTTTT. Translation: CASSITGRNEKLFF. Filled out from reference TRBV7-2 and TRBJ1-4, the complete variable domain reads GAGVSQSPSNKVTEKGKDVELRCDPISGHTALYWYRQSLGQGLEFLIYFQGNSAPDKSGLPSDRFSAERTGGSVSTLTIQRTQQEDSAVYLCASSITGRNEKLFFGSGTQLSVL.

The CDR3 DNA reads as TGTGCCAGCAGTGAAGATAGTAGGTTTCGGGATCAGCCCCAGCATTTT. This encodes CASSEDSRFRDQPQHF. The chain joins TRBV6-1 to TRBJ1-5; no definite D call. Germline V CDR1 and CDR2: MNHNS, SASEGT. The ends were cut back, 1 base at V and 5 bases at J, with 15 bases in the middle. The CDR3 consists of 16 residues.

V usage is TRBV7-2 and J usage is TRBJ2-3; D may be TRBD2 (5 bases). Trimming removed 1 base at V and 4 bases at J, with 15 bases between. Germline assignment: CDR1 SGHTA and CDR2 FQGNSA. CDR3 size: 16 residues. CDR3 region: CASSLGRYTEADTQYF. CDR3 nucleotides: TGTGCCAGCAGCTTAGGGAGATACACGGAGGCAGATACGCAGTATTTT.

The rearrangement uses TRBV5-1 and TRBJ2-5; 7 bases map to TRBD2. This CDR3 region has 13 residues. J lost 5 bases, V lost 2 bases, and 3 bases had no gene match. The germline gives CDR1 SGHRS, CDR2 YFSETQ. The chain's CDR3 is CASSFWEGETQYF. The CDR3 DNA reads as TGCGCCAGCAGCTTTTGGGAGGGCGAGACCCAGTACTTC.

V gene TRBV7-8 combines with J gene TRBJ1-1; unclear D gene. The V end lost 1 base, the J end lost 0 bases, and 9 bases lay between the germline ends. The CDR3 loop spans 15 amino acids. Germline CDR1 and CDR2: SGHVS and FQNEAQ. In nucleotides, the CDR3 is TGTGCCAGCAGCTTAGAACTGACAATGAACACTGAAGCTTTCTTT. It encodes CASSLELTMNTEAFF.

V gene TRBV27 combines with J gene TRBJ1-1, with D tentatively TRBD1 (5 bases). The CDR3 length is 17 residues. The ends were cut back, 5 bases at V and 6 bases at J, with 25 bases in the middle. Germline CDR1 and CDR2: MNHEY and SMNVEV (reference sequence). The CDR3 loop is CASSPAWGGIGEAEAFF. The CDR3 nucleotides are TGTGCCAGCAGTCCCGCCTGGGGGGGGATAGGTGAGGCTGAAGCTTTCTTT.

This CDR3 is CASSEGIVTQYF. CDR3 DNA: TGTGCCAGCAGTGAAGGTATTGTCACGCAGTATTTT. The chain joins TRBV6-1 to TRBJ2-3; D ambiguous. Germline V gives CDR1 MNHNS, CDR2 SASEGT. Trimming took 1 base from V and 9 from J, leaving 8 bases between them. The CDR3 loop spans 12 amino acids.